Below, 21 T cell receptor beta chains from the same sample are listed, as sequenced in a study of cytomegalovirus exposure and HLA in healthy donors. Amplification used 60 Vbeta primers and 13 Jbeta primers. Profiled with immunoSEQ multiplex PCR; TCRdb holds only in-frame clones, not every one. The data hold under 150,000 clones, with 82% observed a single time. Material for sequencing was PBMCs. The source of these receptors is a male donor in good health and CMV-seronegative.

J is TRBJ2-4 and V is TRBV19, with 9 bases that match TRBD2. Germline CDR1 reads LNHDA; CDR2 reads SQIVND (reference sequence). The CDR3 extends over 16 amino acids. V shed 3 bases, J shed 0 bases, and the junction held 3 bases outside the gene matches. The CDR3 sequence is CASSILAGLAKNIQYF. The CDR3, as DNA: TGTGCCAGTAGTATTCTAGCGGGACTAGCCAAAAACATTCAGTACTTC.

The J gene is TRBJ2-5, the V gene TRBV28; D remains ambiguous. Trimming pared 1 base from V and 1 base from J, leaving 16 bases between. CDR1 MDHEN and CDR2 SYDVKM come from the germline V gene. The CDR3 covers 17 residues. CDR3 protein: CASSLYPETTIQETQYF. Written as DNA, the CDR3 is TGTGCCAGCAGTTTATACCCCGAGACAACGATCCAAGAGACCCAGTACTTC.

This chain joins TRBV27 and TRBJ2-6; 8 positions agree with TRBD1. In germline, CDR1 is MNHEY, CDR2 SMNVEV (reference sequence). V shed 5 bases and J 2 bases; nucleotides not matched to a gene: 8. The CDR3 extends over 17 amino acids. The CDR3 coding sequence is TGTGCCAGCAGTAGAACAGGGGGTGGTACTGGGGCCAACGTCCTGACTTTC. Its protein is CASSRTGGGTGANVLTF.

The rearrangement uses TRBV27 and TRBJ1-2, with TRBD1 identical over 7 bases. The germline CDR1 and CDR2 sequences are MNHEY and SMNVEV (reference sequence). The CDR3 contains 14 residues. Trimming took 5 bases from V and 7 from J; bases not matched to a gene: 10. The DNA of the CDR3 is TGTGCCAGCAGTAGAAACACAGGGGCAGTTGGCTACACCTTC. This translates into CASSRNTGAVGYTF.

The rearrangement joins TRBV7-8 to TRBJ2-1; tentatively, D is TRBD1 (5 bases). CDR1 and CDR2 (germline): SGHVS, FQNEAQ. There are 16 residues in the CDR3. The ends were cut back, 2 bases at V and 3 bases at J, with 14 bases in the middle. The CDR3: CASSLSQGERYNEQFF. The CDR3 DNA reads TGTGCCAGCAGCTTATCTCAGGGCGAGCGCTACAATGAGCAGTTCTTC.

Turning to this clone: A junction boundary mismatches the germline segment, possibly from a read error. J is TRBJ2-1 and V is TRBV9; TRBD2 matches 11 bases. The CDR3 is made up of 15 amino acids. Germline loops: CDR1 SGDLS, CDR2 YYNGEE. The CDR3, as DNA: TGTGCCAGCGGCGTCACTAGCGGGAGTCCAGGTGAGCAGTTCTTC. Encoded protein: CASGVTSGSPGEQFF.

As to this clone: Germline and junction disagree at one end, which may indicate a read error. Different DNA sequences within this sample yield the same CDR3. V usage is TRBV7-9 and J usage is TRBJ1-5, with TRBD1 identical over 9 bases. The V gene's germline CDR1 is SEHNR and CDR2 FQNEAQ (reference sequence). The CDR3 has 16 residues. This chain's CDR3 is CASSLGLRTGEQPQHF. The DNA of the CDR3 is TGTGCTAGCAGCTTAGGTCTCAGGACAGGGGAACAGCCCCAGCATTTT.

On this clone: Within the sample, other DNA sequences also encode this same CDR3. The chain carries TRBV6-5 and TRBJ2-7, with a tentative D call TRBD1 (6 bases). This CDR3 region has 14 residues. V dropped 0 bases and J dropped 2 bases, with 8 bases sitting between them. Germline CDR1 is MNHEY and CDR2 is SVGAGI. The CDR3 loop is CASSYSAGAYEQYF. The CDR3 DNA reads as TGTGCCAGCAGTTACTCGGCAGGGGCCTACGAGCAGTACTTC.

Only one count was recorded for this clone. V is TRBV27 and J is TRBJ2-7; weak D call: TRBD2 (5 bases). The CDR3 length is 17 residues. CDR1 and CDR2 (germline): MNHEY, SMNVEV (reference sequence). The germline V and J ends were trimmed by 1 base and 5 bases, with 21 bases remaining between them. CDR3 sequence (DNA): TGTGCCAGCAGTTTATACCTAGGAGGACTTCAAACCCACGAGCAGTACTTC. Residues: CASSLYLGGLQTHEQYF.

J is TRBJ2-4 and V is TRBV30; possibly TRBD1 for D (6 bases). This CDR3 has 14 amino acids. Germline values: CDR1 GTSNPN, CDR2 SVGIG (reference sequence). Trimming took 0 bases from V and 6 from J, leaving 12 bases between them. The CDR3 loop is CAWSVRTGINIQYF. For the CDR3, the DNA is TGTGCCTGGAGTGTGAGAACAGGGATAAACATTCAGTACTTC.

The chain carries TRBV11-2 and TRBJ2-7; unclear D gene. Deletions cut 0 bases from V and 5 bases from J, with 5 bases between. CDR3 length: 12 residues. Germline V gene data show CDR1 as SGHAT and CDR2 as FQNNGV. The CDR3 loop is CASSLDRHEQYF. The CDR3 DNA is TGTGCCAGCAGCTTAGACAGGCACGAGCAGTACTTC. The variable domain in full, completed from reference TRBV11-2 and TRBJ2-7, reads EAGVAQSPRYKIIEKRQSVAFWCNPISGHATLYWYQQILGQGPKLLIQFQNNGVVDDSQLPKDRFSAERLKGVDSTLKIQPAKLEDSAVYLCASSLDRHEQYFGPGTRLTVT.

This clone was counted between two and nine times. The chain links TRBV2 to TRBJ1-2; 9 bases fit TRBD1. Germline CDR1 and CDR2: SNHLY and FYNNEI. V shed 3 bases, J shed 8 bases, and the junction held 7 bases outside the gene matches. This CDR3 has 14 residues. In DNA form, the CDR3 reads TGTGCCAGCAGTGACAGGACAGGGGTGATCGGCTACACCTTC. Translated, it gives CASSDRTGVIGYTF.

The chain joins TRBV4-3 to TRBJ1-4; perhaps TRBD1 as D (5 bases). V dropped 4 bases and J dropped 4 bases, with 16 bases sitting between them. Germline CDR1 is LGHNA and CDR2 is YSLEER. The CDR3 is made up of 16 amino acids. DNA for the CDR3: TGCGCCAGCAGCCGGGAGGGTTGGGGGAATAATGAAAAACTGTTTTTT. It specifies CASSREGWGNNEKLFF.

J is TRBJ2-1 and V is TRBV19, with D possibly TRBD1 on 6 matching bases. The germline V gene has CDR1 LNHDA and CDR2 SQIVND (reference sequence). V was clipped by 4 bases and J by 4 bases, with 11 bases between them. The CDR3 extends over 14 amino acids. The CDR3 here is CASSRPTGYNEQFF. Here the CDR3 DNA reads TGTGCCAGTAGTAGGCCTACAGGGTACAATGAGCAGTTCTTC. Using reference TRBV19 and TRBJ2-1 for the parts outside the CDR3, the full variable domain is DGGITQSPKYLFRKEGQNVTLSCEQNLNHDAMYWYRQDPGQGLRLIYYSQIVNDFQKGDIAEGYSVSREKKESFPLTVTSAQKNPTAFYLCASSRPTGYNEQFFGPGTRLTVL.

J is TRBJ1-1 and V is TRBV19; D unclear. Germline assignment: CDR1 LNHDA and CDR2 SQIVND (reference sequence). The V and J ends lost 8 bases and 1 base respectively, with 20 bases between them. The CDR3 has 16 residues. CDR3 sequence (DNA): TGTGCCAGTGGATGGTCTGAATGGGAGCCGAACACTGAAGCTTTCTTT. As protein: CASGWSEWEPNTEAFF. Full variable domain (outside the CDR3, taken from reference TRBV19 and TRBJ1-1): DGGITQSPKYLFRKEGQNVTLSCEQNLNHDAMYWYRQDPGQGLRLIYYSQIVNDFQKGDIAEGYSVSREKKESFPLTVTSAQKNPTAFYLCASGWSEWEPNTEAFFGQGTRLTVV.

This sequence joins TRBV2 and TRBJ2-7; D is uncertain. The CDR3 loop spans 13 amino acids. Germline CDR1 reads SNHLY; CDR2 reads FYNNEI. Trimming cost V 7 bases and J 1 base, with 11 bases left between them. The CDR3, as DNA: TGTGCCAGCACGTATGCACTATCCTACGAGCAGTACTTC. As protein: CASTYALSYEQYF.

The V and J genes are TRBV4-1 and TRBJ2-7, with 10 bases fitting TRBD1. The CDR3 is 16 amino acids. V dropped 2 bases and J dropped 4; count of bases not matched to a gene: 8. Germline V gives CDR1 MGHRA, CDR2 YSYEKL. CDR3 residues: CASSQQPGQGFYEQYF. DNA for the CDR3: TGCGCCAGCAGCCAACAACCGGGACAGGGGTTTTACGAGCAGTACTTC.

In nucleotides, the CDR3 is TGTGCCAGCAGTTTACGAGGCATTTCGGCCGGGGAGCTGTTTTTT. This encodes CASSLRGISAGELFF. The rearrangement links TRBV27 to TRBJ2-2; D gene ambiguous. The germline V gene has CDR1 MNHEY and CDR2 SMNVEV (reference sequence). The CDR3 extends over 15 amino acids. The V end was cut by 2 bases, the J end by 6 bases, with 13 bases between.

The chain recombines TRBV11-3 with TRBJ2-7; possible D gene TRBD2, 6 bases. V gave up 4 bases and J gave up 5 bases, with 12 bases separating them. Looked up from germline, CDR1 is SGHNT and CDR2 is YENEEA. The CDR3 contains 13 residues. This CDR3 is CASSWGEADEQYF. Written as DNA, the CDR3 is TGTGCCAGCAGCTGGGGGGAGGCGGACGAGCAGTACTTC. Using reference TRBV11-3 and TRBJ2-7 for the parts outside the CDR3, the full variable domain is EAGVVQSPRYKIIEKKQPVAFWCNPISGHNTLYWYLQNLGQGPELLIRYENEEAVDDSQLPKDRFSAERLKGVDSTLKIQPAELGDSAVYLCASSWGEADEQYFGPGTRLTVT.

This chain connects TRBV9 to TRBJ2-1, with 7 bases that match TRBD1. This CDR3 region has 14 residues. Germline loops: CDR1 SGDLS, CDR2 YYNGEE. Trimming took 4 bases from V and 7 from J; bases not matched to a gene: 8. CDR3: CASSLPTGKNEQFF. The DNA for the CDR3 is TGTGCCAGCAGCCTCCCGACAGGGAAGAATGAGCAGTTCTTC.

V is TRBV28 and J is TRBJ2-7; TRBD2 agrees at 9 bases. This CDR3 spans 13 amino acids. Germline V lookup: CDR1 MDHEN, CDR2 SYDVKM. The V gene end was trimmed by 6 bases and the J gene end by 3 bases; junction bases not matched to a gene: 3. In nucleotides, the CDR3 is TGTGCCAGCAGACGCGGGAGGGACTACGAGCAGTACTTC. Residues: CASRRGRDYEQYF.